This note documents a single T cell receptor beta chain sequence. Its target is unknown. The sample belongs to a study of cytomegalovirus exposure and HLA in healthy donors. The V and J ends lost 3 bases and 6 bases respectively, with 6 bases between them. This CDR3 is 12 amino acids long. CDR1 is LNHDA, CDR2 SQIVND, per germline (reference sequence). All the people who gave samples were healthy bone marrow donors. Both 60 Vbeta primers and 13 Jbeta primers went into the PCR. Here immunoSEQ multiplex PCR was the method, and the copy in TCRdb shows in-frame clones only, minus some. The data show about 160,000 clones, 75% to 90% seen once. Study-wide results and caveats: Exclusion as indistinguishable affected some V segments, including TRBV6-2 and TRBV6-3. In a later analysis, common viral pathogens appeared linked to several of the most significant clusters.

V usage is TRBV19 and J usage is TRBJ1-5; D remains ambiguous. This TCR was sampled from a girl aged 2 to 9 in good health and CMV-seropositive. Material for sequencing was PBMCs. The CDR3 coding sequence is TGTGCCAGTAGTATCGGAGGTCAGCCCCAGCATTTT. Translating gives CASSIGGQPQHF.